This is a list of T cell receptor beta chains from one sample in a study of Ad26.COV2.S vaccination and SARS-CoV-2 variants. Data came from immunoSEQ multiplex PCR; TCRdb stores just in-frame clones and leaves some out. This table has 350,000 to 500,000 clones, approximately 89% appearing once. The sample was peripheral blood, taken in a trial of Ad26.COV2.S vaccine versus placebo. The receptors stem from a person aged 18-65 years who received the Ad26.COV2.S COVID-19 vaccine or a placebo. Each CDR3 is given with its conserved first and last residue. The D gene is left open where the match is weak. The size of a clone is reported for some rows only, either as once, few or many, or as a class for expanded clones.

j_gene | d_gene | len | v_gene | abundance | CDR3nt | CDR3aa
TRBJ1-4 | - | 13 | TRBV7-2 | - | TGTGCCAGCAGCTTAATTTGGAATGAAAAACTGTTTTTT | CASSLIWNEKLFF
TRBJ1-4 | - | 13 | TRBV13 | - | TGTGCCAGCAGCGAGGAAGGGGGGGAAAAACTGTTTTTT | CASSEEGGEKLFF
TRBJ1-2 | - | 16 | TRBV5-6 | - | TGTGCCAGCAGCTTTGGACACTCTCGCCCCACCTATGGCTACACCTTC | CASSFGHSRPTYGYTF
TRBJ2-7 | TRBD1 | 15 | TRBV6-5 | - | TGTGCCAGCATCCTGGGGTCGGGACAGGTCTACGAGCAGTACTTC | CASILGSGQVYEQYF
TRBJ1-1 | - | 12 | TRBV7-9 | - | TGTGCCAGCAGTTTCGGGAACACTGAAGCTTTCTTT | CASSFGNTEAFF
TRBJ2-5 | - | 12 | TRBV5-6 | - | TGTGCCAGCAGCTTGTGGCAAGAGACCCAGTACTTC | CASSLWQETQYF
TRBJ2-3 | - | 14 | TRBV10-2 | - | TGCGCCAGCAGCGGGGGACCCAGCACAGATACGCAGTATTTT | CASSGGPSTDTQYF
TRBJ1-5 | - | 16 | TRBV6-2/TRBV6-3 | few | TGTGCCAGCAGCCTAGTAGGCCAGGGAAACAATCAGCCCCAGCATTTT | CASSLVGQGNNQPQHF
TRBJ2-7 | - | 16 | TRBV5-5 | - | TGTGCCAGCAGCTCCCACGTCCGGGGCCCATCTTACGAGCAGTACTTC | CASSSHVRGPSYEQYF
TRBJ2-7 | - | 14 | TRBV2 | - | TGTGCCAGCAAAATGGCAGGGCTCTTCGACGAGCAGTACTTC | CASKMAGLFDEQYF
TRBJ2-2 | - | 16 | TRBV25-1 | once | TGTGCCAGCAGTGAGATGACAGCTTCAAACACCGGGGAGCTGTTTTTT | CASSEMTASNTGELFF
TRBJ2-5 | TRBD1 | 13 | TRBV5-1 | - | TGCGCCAGCAGCACCCGGGACAGGGAGACCCAGTACTTC | CASSTRDRETQYF
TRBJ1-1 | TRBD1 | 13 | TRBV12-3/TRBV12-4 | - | TGTGCCAGCCATCGACAGGGATGGACTGAAGCTTTCTTT | CASHRQGWTEAFF
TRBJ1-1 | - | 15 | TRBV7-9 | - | TGTGCCAGCAGCTTAACCGGACAGTCGTACACTGAAGCTTTCTTT | CASSLTGQSYTEAFF
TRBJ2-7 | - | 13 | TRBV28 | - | TGTGCCAGCAAGTTACAGGCCTCCTACGAGCAGTACTTC | CASKLQASYEQYF
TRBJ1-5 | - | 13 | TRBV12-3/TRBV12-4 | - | TGTGCCAGCGGCAGACAGAACAATCAGCCCCAGCATTTT | CASGRQNNQPQHF
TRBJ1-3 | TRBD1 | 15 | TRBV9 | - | TGTGCCAGCAGCCGACGGACAGGCTTTGGAAACACCATATATTTT | CASSRRTGFGNTIYF
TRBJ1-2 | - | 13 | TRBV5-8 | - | TGTGCCAGCAGCTTGGTGAGGGGAACCGGCTACACCTTC | CASSLVRGTGYTF
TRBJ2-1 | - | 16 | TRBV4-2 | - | TGTGCCAGCAGCCAAGATCAATACACCCGCTCAAATGAGCAGTTCTTC | CASSQDQYTRSNEQFF
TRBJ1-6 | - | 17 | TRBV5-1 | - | TGCGCCAGCAGCTTGGCAGGCGTGGAGGTGTCGGTAGTTGCCCTCCACTTT | CASSLAGVEVSVVALHF
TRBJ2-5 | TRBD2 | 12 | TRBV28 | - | TGTGCCAGCATAGCGGGAGGTGAGACCCAGTACTTC | CASIAGGETQYF
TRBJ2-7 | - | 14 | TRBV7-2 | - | TGTGCCAGCAGCTTGGCCGGGACATTGTACGAGCAGTACTTC | CASSLAGTLYEQYF
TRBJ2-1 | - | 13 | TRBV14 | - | TGTGCCGGGTGGGCCCTCAAGGGCAATGAGCAGTTCTTC | CAGWALKGNEQFF
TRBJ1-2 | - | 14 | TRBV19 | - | TGTGCCGCCCGGGCATCCGGGACTCGAGGGGGCTACACCTTC | CAARASGTRGGYTF
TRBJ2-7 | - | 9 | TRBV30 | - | TGTGCCTCCCTCTTCGCGCAGTACTTC | CASLFAQYF
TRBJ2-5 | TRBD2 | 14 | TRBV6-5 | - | TGTGCCAGCAGGACTAGCGGGAACTCCCAGACCCAGTACTTC | CASRTSGNSQTQYF
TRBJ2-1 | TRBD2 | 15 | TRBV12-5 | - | TGTGCTAGTGGTCTCAGGACTAGCGGGAAGGGTGAGCAGTTCTTC | CASGLRTSGKGEQFF
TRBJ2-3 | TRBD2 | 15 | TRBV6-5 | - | TGTGCCAGCAGGCCCCGACTAGCGGGTGGGGATACGCAGTATTTT | CASRPRLAGGDTQYF
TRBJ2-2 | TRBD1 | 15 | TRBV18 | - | TGTGCCAGCTCAAGGACAGGGCCGAACACCGGGGAGCTGTTTTTT | CASSRTGPNTGELFF
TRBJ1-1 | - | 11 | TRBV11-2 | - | TGTGCCAGCAGCTTTAAGACAGAAGCTTTCTTT | CASSFKTEAFF
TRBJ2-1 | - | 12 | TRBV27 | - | TGTGCCAGCAGTTTCGGTGGCCATGAGCAGTTCTTC | CASSFGGHEQFF
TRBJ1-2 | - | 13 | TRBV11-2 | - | TGTGCCAGCAGCTTAGTTTCCGGGGAGGGCTACACCTTC | CASSLVSGEGYTF
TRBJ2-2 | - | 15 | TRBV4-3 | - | TGCGCCAGCAGCCAAGGAGTCTGGGCTACCGGGGAGCTGTTTTTT | CASSQGVWATGELFF
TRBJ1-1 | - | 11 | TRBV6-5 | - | TGTGCCAGCAGATACAACACTGAAGCTTTCTTT | CASRYNTEAFF
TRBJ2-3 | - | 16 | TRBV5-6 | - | TGTGCCAGCAGCTTTCGAGGCACCGGTAACGCAGATACGCAGTATTTT | CASSFRGTGNADTQYF
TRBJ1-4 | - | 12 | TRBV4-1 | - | TGCGCCAGCAGCCGAGCTAATGAAAAACTGTTTTTT | CASSRANEKLFF
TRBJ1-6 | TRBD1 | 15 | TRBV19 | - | TGTGCCAGTAGTTTTTTACCGGGACAGTATTCACCCCTCCACTTT | CASSFLPGQYSPLHF
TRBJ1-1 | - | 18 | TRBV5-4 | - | TGTGCCAGCAGCTTGTATTTGTCTTTGGAATTGGGGAACACTGAAGCTTTCTTT | CASSLYLSLELGNTEAFF
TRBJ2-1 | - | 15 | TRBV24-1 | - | TGTGCCACTGGGGGCCTTGCGGGAGACTACAATGAGCAGTTCTTC | CATGGLAGDYNEQFF
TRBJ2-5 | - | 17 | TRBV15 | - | TGTGCCACCAGCAGAGATCTGACTAGTGGGAACCAAGAGACCCAGTACTTC | CATSRDLTSGNQETQYF
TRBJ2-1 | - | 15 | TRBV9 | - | TGTGCCAGCAGCGTAGGGGGACACATCTACAATGAGCAGTTCTTC | CASSVGGHIYNEQFF
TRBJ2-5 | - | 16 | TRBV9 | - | TGTGCCAGCAGCGTAGCCCCCATCCAGGGAGCGGAGACCCAGTACTTC | CASSVAPIQGAETQYF
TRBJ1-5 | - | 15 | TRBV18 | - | TGTGCCAGCTCACCACCAGCTCAGAACGCTCAGCCCCAGCATTTT | CASSPPAQNAQPQHF
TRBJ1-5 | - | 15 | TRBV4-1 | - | TGCGCCAGCAGCCAAGTACACATTAGCAATCAGCCCCAGCATTTT | CASSQVHISNQPQHF
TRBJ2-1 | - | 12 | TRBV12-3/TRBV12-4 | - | TGTGCCAGCAGCGTCAACCGGGGGCTAGAGTTCTTC | CASSVNRGLEFF
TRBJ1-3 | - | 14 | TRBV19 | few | TGTGCCAGTAGGCCAGGGGCCTCTGGAAACACCATATATTTT | CASRPGASGNTIYF
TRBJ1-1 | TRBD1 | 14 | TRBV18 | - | TGTGCCAGCTCAACGTGGACAGGGCGGCCTGAAGCTTTCTTT | CASSTWTGRPEAFF
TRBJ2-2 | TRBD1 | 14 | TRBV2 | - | TGTGCCAGCAGTGGGACAGGGGACACCGGGGAGCTGTTTTTT | CASSGTGDTGELFF
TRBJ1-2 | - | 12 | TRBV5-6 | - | TGTGCCAGCAGCTTGGCTGGGGATGGCTACACCTTC | CASSLAGDGYTF
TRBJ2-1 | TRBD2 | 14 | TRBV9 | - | TGTGCCAGCAGCGTATGGCGGGAGGGTGGTGAGCAGTTCTTC | CASSVWREGGEQFF
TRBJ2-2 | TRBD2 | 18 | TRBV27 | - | TGTGCCAGCAGTTTATTCGGACTAGCGGGAGGAAACACCGGGGAGCTGTTTTTT | CASSLFGLAGGNTGELFF
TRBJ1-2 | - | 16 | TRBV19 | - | TGTGCCAGCCGGACATTACGCCAAAAAAATAACTATGGCTACACCTTC | CASRTLRQKNNYGYTF
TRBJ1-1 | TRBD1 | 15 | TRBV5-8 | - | TGTGCCAGCAGCGTCCCGACAGGGACGAACACTGAAGCTTTCTTT | CASSVPTGTNTEAFF
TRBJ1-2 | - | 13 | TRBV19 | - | TGTGCCAGCAAGACCGGAGGGGCCTATGGCTACACCTTC | CASKTGGAYGYTF
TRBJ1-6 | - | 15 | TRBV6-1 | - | TGTGCCAGCAGTGAAGGCCCCGCCGGGGAGTCACCCCTCCACTTT | CASSEGPAGESPLHF
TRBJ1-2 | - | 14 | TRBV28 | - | TGTGCCAGCAGCCTACAGGGATTTGGGGGAGGCTACACCTTC | CASSLQGFGGGYTF
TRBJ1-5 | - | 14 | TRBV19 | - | TGTGCCAGTAGTATTGGCGGGGGAATTCAGCCCCAGCATTTT | CASSIGGGIQPQHF
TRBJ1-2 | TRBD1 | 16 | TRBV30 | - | TGTGCCTGGCTCAATTCCGGGACAGGGGCTAGGAATGGCTACACCTTC | CAWLNSGTGARNGYTF
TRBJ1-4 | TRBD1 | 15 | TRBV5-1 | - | TGCGCCAGCAGCTTGGCGGGGACAGGGGGTGAAAAACTGTTTTTT | CASSLAGTGGEKLFF